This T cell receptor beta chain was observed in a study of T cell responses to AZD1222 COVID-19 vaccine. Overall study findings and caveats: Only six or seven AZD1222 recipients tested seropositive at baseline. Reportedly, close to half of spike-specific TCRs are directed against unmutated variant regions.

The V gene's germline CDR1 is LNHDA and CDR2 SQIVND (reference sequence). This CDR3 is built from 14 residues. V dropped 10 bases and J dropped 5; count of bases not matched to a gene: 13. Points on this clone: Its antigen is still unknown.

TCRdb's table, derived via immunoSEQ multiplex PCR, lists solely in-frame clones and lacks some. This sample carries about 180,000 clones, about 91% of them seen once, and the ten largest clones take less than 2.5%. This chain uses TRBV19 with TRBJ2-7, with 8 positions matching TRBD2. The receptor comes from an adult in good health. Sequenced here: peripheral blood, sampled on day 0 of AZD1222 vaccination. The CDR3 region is CAIAAGTRGHEQYF. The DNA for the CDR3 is TGTGCCATAGCAGCCGGGACTAGAGGTCACGAGCAGTACTTC.